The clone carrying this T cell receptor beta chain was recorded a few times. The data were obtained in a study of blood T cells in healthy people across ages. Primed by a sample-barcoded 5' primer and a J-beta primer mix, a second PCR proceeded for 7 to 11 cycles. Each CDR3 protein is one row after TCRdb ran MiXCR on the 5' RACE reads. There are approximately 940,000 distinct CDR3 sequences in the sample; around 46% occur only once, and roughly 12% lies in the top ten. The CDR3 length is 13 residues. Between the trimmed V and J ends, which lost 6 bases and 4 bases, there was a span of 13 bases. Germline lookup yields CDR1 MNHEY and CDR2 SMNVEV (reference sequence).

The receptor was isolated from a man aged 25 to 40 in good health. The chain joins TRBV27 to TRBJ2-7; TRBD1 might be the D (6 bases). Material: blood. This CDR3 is CASRGAGVYEQYF. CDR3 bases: TGTGCCAGCAGGGGGGCAGGGGTTTACGAGCAGTACTTC.